The clone carrying this T cell receptor beta chain was counted once. The sample is drawn from a study of blood T cell repertoires in COVID-19. Original processing methods: How many nucleated cells were present was estimated from reference gene primer amplification. Produced via immunoSEQ multiplex PCR; TCRdb's table is partial and in-frame only. The DNA was the basis for D and trimming; V, J and clone size are from that table. The sample lists roughly 180,000 clones, about nine tenths occurring once. The V and J ends lost 1 base and 8 bases, in that order; junction bases with no gene match: 8. The CDR3 totals 16 residues. The germline V gene encodes CDR1 SGHTA and CDR2 FQGNSA.

The specimen was peripheral blood. The source is a woman aged 25-40 years with acute or convalescent COVID-19. The chain joins TRBV7-2 to TRBJ1-3; 10 bases agree with TRBD1. The CDR3 DNA reads as TGTGCCAGCAGCTTAGGCGGGACAGGGGTCGGATACACCATATATTTT. Protein: CASSLGGTGVGYTIYF.